A selection of T cell receptor beta chains follows, all from one sample in a study of cytomegalovirus exposure and HLA in healthy donors. Profiled with immunoSEQ multiplex PCR; TCRdb holds only in-frame clones, not every one. The profile shows approximately 60,000 clones, around 90% of them singletons. The sequencing sample was made of PBMCs. These receptors were collected from a woman younger than 30 in good health and CMV-seronegative. The CDR3 runs from the conserved cysteine through the conserved F or W. The order of the fields is D gene, J gene, clone size, V gene, CDR3 protein, CDR3 DNA. D genes are given only for firm matches. Rows give clone size only sometimes, using once, few, many, or a class for an expanded clone.

d_gene: .
j_gene: TRBJ2-4
abundance: once
v_gene: TRBV7-3
CDR3aa: CASSLGGGTNIQYF
CDR3nt: TGTGCCAGCAGCTTAGGTGGCGGGACAAACATTCAGTACTTC

d_gene: TRBD1
j_gene: TRBJ1-5
abundance: .
v_gene: TRBV28
CDR3aa: CASSLWDRGRRRSNQPQHF
CDR3nt: TGTGCCAGCAGTTTGTGGGACAGGGGAAGGAGAAGAAGCAATCAGCCCCAGCATTTT

d_gene: .
j_gene: TRBJ1-1
abundance: .
v_gene: TRBV4-1
CDR3aa: CASSQLQGNTEAFF
CDR3nt: TGCGCCAGCAGCCAACTCCAGGGGAACACTGAAGCTTTCTTT

d_gene: TRBD1
j_gene: TRBJ1-1
abundance: .
v_gene: TRBV4-1
CDR3aa: CASSLIQGDTEAFF
CDR3nt: TGCGCCAGCAGCCTGATCCAGGGGGACACTGAAGCTTTCTTT

d_gene: TRBD1
j_gene: TRBJ1-6
abundance: .
v_gene: TRBV6-5
CDR3aa: CATRTGVEGYSPLHF
CDR3nt: TGTGCCACCAGGACAGGTGTGGAAGGATATTCACCCCTCCACTTT

d_gene: .
j_gene: TRBJ2-3
abundance: .
v_gene: TRBV4-1
CDR3aa: CASSPARDTQYF
CDR3nt: TGCGCCAGCAGCCCCGCGAGGGATACGCAGTATTTT

d_gene: TRBD1
j_gene: TRBJ2-1
abundance: .
v_gene: TRBV5-5
CDR3aa: CASSFDRGHREQFF
CDR3nt: TGTGCCAGCAGCTTTGACAGGGGGCACCGTGAGCAGTTCTTC

d_gene: .
j_gene: TRBJ1-1
abundance: once
v_gene: TRBV19
CDR3aa: CASSIGRNTEAFF
CDR3nt: TGTGCCAGTAGTATAGGGAGGAACACTGAAGCTTTCTTT

d_gene: TRBD1
j_gene: TRBJ1-3
abundance: .
v_gene: TRBV6-1
CDR3aa: CASTTTGTSGNTIYF
CDR3nt: TGTGCCAGCACTACGACAGGGACCTCTGGAAACACCATATATTTT

d_gene: .
j_gene: TRBJ2-5
abundance: .
v_gene: TRBV5-4
CDR3aa: CASSDSRQETQYF
CDR3nt: TGTGCCAGCAGCGACAGTCGCCAAGAGACCCAGTACTTC

d_gene: .
j_gene: TRBJ1-4
abundance: .
v_gene: TRBV30
CDR3aa: CAWSPTPEKLFF
CDR3nt: TGTGCCTGGAGTCCGACACCAGAAAAACTGTTTTTT

d_gene: .
j_gene: TRBJ2-7
abundance: once
v_gene: TRBV7-9
CDR3aa: CASSLSGSFSYEQYF
CDR3nt: TGTGCCAGCAGCCTTAGCGGTTCGTTCTCCTACGAGCAGTACTTC

d_gene: .
j_gene: TRBJ2-2
abundance: .
v_gene: TRBV19
CDR3aa: CGAGEVGELFF
CDR3nt: TGTGGTGCAGGGGAAGTCGGGGAGCTGTTTTTT

d_gene: .
j_gene: TRBJ1-5
abundance: .
v_gene: TRBV28
CDR3aa: CASSYAGGNQPQHF
CDR3nt: TGTGCCAGCAGTTATGCCGGGGGCAATCAGCCCCAGCATTTT

d_gene: TRBD1
j_gene: TRBJ2-7
abundance: once
v_gene: TRBV5-1
CDR3aa: CASSFGTGVEEQYF
CDR3nt: TGCGCCAGCAGCTTCGGGACAGGGGTTGAAGAGCAGTACTTC

d_gene: .
j_gene: TRBJ1-3
abundance: .
v_gene: TRBV6-5
CDR3aa: CASESGGGGNTIYF
CDR3nt: TGTGCCAGCGAAAGTGGGGGGGGCGGAAACACCATATATTTT

d_gene: TRBD2
j_gene: TRBJ2-3
abundance: few
v_gene: TRBV5-1
CDR3aa: CASSLAGGTDTQYF
CDR3nt: TGCGCCAGCAGTTTAGCGGGGGGCACAGATACGCAGTATTTT

d_gene: .
j_gene: TRBJ2-1
abundance: once
v_gene: TRBV11-3
CDR3aa: CASGPGTEQFF
CDR3nt: TGTGCCAGCGGCCCCGGGACAGAGCAGTTCTTC

d_gene: TRBD1
j_gene: TRBJ1-1
abundance: .
v_gene: TRBV18
CDR3aa: CASSPPRGQMNTEAFF
CDR3nt: TGTGCCAGCTCACCACCGAGGGGACAGATGAACACTGAAGCTTTCTTT

d_gene: .
j_gene: TRBJ2-5
abundance: .
v_gene: TRBV7-6
CDR3aa: CASSLDGTSGTQYF
CDR3nt: TGTGCCAGCAGCTTAGACGGGACTTCGGGGACCCAGTACTTC

d_gene: TRBD1
j_gene: TRBJ2-7
abundance: .
v_gene: TRBV10-3
CDR3aa: CAISRPGQGSYEQYF
CDR3nt: TGTGCCATCAGTCGACCGGGACAGGGATCCTACGAGCAGTACTTC

d_gene: .
j_gene: TRBJ1-4
abundance: .
v_gene: TRBV27
CDR3aa: CASSLYRNEKLFF
CDR3nt: TGTGCCAGCAGTTTATACAGGAATGAAAAACTGTTTTTT

d_gene: .
j_gene: TRBJ1-1
abundance: .
v_gene: TRBV28
CDR3aa: CASNPAGPNTEAFF
CDR3nt: TGTGCCAGCAACCCGGCGGGACCGAACACTGAAGCTTTCTTT

d_gene: .
j_gene: TRBJ2-1
abundance: .
v_gene: TRBV11-2
CDR3aa: CASSFSPYNEQFF
CDR3nt: TGTGCCAGCAGCTTTAGTCCTTACAATGAGCAGTTCTTC

d_gene: .
j_gene: TRBJ1-3
abundance: .
v_gene: TRBV6-1
CDR3aa: CASSEGATRNTIYF
CDR3nt: TGTGCCAGCAGTGAAGGGGCGACAAGAAACACCATATATTTT

d_gene: .
j_gene: TRBJ1-2
abundance: once
v_gene: TRBV30
CDR3aa: CAWSAIQTAHGYTF
CDR3nt: TGTGCCTGGAGTGCCATTCAGACAGCCCATGGCTACACCTTC

d_gene: TRBD1
j_gene: TRBJ2-2
abundance: .
v_gene: TRBV10-2
CDR3aa: CASRETGRTGELFF
CDR3nt: TGCGCCAGCAGGGAGACAGGGCGGACCGGGGAGCTGTTTTTT

d_gene: TRBD1
j_gene: TRBJ1-1
abundance: .
v_gene: TRBV6-1
CDR3aa: CAIQGVLLTEAFF
CDR3nt: TGTGCCATACAGGGGGTCCTCCTCACTGAAGCTTTCTTT

d_gene: TRBD1
j_gene: TRBJ1-2
abundance: .
v_gene: TRBV28
CDR3aa: CASSLAGGSHGYTF
CDR3nt: TGTGCCAGCAGTCTGGCAGGGGGCTCCCATGGCTACACCTTC

d_gene: TRBD1
j_gene: TRBJ1-1
abundance: .
v_gene: TRBV7-9
CDR3aa: CASSLGTGSTEAFF
CDR3nt: TGTGCCAGCAGCTTAGGGACAGGGTCCACTGAAGCTTTCTTT

d_gene: .
j_gene: TRBJ1-2
abundance: .
v_gene: TRBV29-1
CDR3aa: CSVEWQGRGYTF
CDR3nt: TGCAGCGTTGAGTGGCAGGGCCGAGGCTACACCTTC

d_gene: TRBD2
j_gene: TRBJ2-1
abundance: few
v_gene: TRBV4-2
CDR3aa: CASSQESAGGPDEQFF
CDR3nt: TGTGCCAGCAGCCAAGAGTCTGCGGGGGGGCCCGATGAGCAGTTCTTC

d_gene: TRBD2
j_gene: TRBJ2-1
abundance: .
v_gene: TRBV4-3
CDR3aa: CASSPEPGLEGDEQFF
CDR3nt: TGCGCCAGCAGCCCTGAACCGGGACTAGAGGGGGATGAGCAGTTCTTC

d_gene: .
j_gene: TRBJ2-7
abundance: .
v_gene: TRBV20-1
CDR3aa: CSARDLYEQYF
CDR3nt: TGCAGTGCTAGAGATCTCTACGAGCAGTACTTC

d_gene: TRBD2
j_gene: TRBJ2-1
abundance: .
v_gene: TRBV5-6
CDR3aa: CASSLRGGRSYNEQFF
CDR3nt: TGTGCCAGCAGCTTGCGGGGGGGAAGGTCCTACAATGAGCAGTTCTTC